This T cell receptor (beta chain) was recovered during a study of regulatory T cells in long-lasting Graves disease. Arm-PCR of CDR3 regions and iRepertoire HTBI primers were used to build TCR beta libraries. Source study methods: The study identified more than 55 TRBV and approximately 15 TRBJ segments across samples. A single record per CDR3 protein comes from TCRdb applying MiXCR to the multiplex PCR reads. For this entry, the V and J calls and clone size follow TCRdb and not the study's own pipeline. Among roughly 470,000 distinct CDR3 sequences, under 25% were seen once, and the ten largest hold less than 9%. There are many counts of this clonotype. CDR3 length: 14 amino acids. Trimming removed 4 bases from V and 2 bases from J, with 12 bases in between. Germline values: CDR1 MDHEN, CDR2 SYDVKM. Time point of the sample: persistent/refractory GD, antithyroid drugs over 5 years with positive TRAb. From PBMCs, RNA was extracted and then used to make the TCR library.

The starting material was peripheral blood mononuclear cells (PBMCs), obtained when the disease was refractory, from a patient treated with antithyroid drugs. This chain links TRBV28 with TRBJ2-7; perhaps D is TRBD1 or TRBD2 (5 bases each). This sequence originates from a female donor with Graves disease. CDR3 sequence: CASSSRDGTYEQYF. The CDR3 DNA sequence: TGTGCCAGCAGTTCCCGGGACGGGACCTACGAGCAGTACTTC.